These 8 T cell receptor beta chains share one sample of origin, sequenced in a study of OX40 agonist ivuxolimab in advanced cancers. Profiled with immunoSEQ multiplex PCR; TCRdb holds only in-frame clones, not every one. The sample consists of tens of thousands of clones, 80% to 95% of them appearing once. Material: CD4+ or CD8+ T cells sorted from blood, obtained in a trial of the OX40 agonist ivuxolimab. These receptors came from an adult with an advanced solid tumor such as melanoma, head and neck, liver or kidney cancer.

The V call is TRBV5-4, the J call TRBJ1-2, with 9 bases fitting TRBD1. Trimming at V came to 4 bases and at J to 2 bases, leaving 6 bases not matched to a gene. This CDR3 comprises 15 residues. Germline V CDR1 and CDR2: SGHNT, YYREEE (reference sequence). Written as DNA, the CDR3 is TGTGCCAGCAGCCGGGGGACAGGGAGGAACTATGGCTACACCTTC. Translated: CASSRGTGRNYGYTF. The variable domain in full, with the rest retrieved from reference TRBV5-4 and TRBJ1-2, is ETGVTQSPTHLIKTRGQQVTLRCSSQSGHNTVSWYQQALGQGPQFIFQYYREEENGRGNFPPRFSGLQFPNYSSELNVNALELDDSALYLCASSRGTGRNYGYTFGSGTRLTVV.

The chain recombines TRBV4-1 with TRBJ1-1; 9 positions match TRBD1. Per the germline V gene, CDR1 is MGHRA and CDR2 is YSYEKL. This CDR3 comprises 16 residues. V shed 2 bases, J shed 4 bases, and the junction held 8 bases outside the gene matches. The CDR3 reads CASSQIIGQGPTEAFF. The CDR3 DNA is TGCGCCAGCAGCCAAATCATTGGACAGGGGCCCACTGAAGCTTTCTTT.

V is TRBV7-9 and J is TRBJ2-5, with TRBD2 identical over 9 bases. CDR1 is SEHNR and CDR2 is FQNEAQ in the germline V gene (reference sequence). This CDR3 spans 17 amino acids. V shed 2 bases and J 6 bases; nucleotides not matched to a gene: 13. CDR3 coding DNA: TGTGCCAGCAGCTTAAGCGGTGGTAGCGGGAGAACCCAGACCCAGTACTTC. Encoded protein: CASSLSGGSGRTQTQYF.

This chain joins TRBV27 and TRBJ2-7, with 7 bases that match TRBD1. CDR1 and CDR2 (germline): MNHEY, SMNVEV (reference sequence). V dropped 5 bases and J dropped 11; count of bases not matched to a gene: 12. The CDR3 has 13 residues. The CDR3 region is CASSPRQGLEKYF. CDR3 DNA sequence: TGTGCCAGCAGTCCGAGACAGGGTTTGGAGAAGTACTTC.

This clone has more than one count but fewer than ten. V is TRBV19 and J is TRBJ1-5; a weak D match, TRBD1 (5 bases). The CDR3 has 16 residues. CDR1 is LNHDA and CDR2 is SQIVND in the germline V gene (reference sequence). Trimming removed 4 bases at V and 2 bases at J, with 15 bases between. For the CDR3, the DNA is TGTGCCAGTAGTACGCCACAGGCCCCTCGCAATCAGCCCCAGCATTTT. Protein sequence: CASSTPQAPRNQPQHF.

V gene TRBV6-5 combines with J gene TRBJ2-3; D not resolved. CDR3 size: 13 residues. The V gene's germline CDR1 is MNHEY and CDR2 SVGAGI. Between the trimmed V and J ends, which lost 5 bases and 6 bases, there was a span of 12 bases. CDR3 nucleotide sequence: TGTGCCAGCAGTGATCGGCGGTCGGATACGCAGTATTTT. Translated: CASSDRRSDTQYF.

This clone was detected once. V and J are TRBV15 and TRBJ2-5; TRBD1 might be the D (5 bases). V lost 6 bases to trimming and J lost 4 bases, with 6 bases between them. The CDR3 has 11 residues. Germline V gives CDR1 LNHNV, CDR2 YYDKDF (reference sequence). CDR3 protein: CATRGRETQYF. CDR3 in DNA: TGTGCCACCAGGGGGCGAGAGACCCAGTACTTC.

This clone turned up a few times. The gene calls are TRBV27 and TRBJ1-2, with D possibly TRBD1 on 5 matching bases. CDR3 length: 12 residues. Trimming left V 6 bases short and J 2 bases short, with 7 bases between. Germline-derived CDR1 and CDR2 are MNHEY and SMNVEV (reference sequence). DNA of the CDR3: TGTGCCAGCAGACAGGAGAACTATGGCTACACCTTC. It translates to CASRQENYGYTF.